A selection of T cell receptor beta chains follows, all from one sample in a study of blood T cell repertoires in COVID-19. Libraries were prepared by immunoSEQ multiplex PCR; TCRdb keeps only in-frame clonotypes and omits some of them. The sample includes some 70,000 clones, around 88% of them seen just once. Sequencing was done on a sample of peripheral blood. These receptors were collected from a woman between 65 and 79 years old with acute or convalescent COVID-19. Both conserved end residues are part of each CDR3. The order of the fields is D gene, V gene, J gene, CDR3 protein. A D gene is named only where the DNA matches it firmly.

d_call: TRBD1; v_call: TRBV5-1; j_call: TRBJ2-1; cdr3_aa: CASSYRDRGYNEQFF
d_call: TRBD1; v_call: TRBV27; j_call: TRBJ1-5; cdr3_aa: CASAGTGNQPQHF
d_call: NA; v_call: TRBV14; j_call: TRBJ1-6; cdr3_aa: CASSQDSRPSPLHF
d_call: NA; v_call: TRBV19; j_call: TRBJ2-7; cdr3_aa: CASSMSLVHEQYF
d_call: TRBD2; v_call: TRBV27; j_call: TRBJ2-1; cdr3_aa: CASSLLAGAYNEQFF
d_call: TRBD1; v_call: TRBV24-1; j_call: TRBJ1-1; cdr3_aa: CATSDSPGTGSRYTEAFF
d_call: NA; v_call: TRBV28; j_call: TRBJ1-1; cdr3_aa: CASTTQKGMGSTEAFF
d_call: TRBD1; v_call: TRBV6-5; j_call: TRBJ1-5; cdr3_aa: CASSPRQGFNQPQHF
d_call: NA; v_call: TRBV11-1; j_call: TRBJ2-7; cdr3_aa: CASSLVAYTDEQYF
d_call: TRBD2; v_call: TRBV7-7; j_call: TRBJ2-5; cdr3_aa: CASSTGLAALGETQYF
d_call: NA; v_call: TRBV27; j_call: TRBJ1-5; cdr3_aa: CASASRNSNQPQHF
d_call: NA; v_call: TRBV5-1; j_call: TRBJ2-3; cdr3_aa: CASSGKRGSTDTQYF
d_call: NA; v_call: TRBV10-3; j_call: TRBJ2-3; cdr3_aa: CAISESLTSPQYF
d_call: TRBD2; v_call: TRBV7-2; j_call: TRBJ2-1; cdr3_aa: CASSLGTSGSEQFF
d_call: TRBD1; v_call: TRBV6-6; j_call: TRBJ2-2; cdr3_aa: CASSRGQGDTGELFF
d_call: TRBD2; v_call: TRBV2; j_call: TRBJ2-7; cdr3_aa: CASSLGLAVSRGEQYF
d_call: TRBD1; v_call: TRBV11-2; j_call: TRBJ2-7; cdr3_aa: CASSPQGTGSIYEQYF
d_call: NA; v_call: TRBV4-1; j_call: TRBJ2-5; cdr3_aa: CASSQFPTGNQETQYF
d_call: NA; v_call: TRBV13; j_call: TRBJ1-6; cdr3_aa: CASSSLRSDSPLHF
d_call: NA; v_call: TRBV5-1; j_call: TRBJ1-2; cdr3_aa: CASSPDVGGAGGYTF